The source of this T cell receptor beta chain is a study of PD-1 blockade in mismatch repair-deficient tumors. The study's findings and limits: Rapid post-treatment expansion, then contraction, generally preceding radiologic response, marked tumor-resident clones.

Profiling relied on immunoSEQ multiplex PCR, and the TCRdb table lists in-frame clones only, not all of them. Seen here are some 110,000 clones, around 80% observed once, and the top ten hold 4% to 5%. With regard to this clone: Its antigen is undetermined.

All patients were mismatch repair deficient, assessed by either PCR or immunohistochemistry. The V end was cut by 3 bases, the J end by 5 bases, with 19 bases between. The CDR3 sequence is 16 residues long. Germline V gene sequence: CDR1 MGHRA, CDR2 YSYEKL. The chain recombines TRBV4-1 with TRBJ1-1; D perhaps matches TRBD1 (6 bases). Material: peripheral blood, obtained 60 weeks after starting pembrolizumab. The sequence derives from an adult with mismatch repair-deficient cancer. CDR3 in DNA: TGCGCCAGCAGCCACAAGAAGGCGGGAACAGGGACTGAAGCTTTCTTT. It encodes CASSHKKAGTGTEAFF.